The rows below give T cell receptor beta chains drawn from one sample of a study of blood T cell repertoires in COVID-19. Sequencing used immunoSEQ multiplex PCR; TCRdb keeps in-frame clones, though not all of them. Of 300,000 or so clones listed, 70% to 90% are singletons. The specimen sequenced was peripheral blood. The source is a woman aged 40 to 50 with acute or convalescent COVID-19. Both conserved end residues are part of each CDR3. Fields, in order: J gene, clone size, D gene, V gene, CDR3 DNA, CDR3 protein. D genes are given only for firm matches. Size is stated for part of the rows, as once, few or many counts, or as a class when the clone is expanded.

J: TRBJ1-2; size: .; D: TRBD1; V: TRBV11-2; DNA: TGTGCCAGCAGTCATCAGGGGGCAGGCACCTTC; CDR3: CASSHQGAGTF
J: TRBJ1-2; size: .; D: .; V: TRBV7-5; DNA: TGTGCCAGAAGCTTAAGCTTTCCGGGACAGGGATCTTTTAGCTACACCTTC; CDR3: CARSLSFPGQGSFSYTF
J: TRBJ1-2; size: .; D: .; V: TRBV6-6; DNA: TGTGCCAGCAGCTCCATCACAGCCCACTATGGCTACACCTTC; CDR3: CASSSITAHYGYTF
J: TRBJ1-3; size: .; D: .; V: TRBV5-1; DNA: TGCGCCAGCAGCCAGGACACCACTGGAAACACCATATATTTT; CDR3: CASSQDTTGNTIYF
J: TRBJ1-1; size: .; D: TRBD1; V: TRBV27; DNA: TGTGCCAGCAGTCCAGGGGGCTATGTCACTGAAGCTTTCTTT; CDR3: CASSPGGYVTEAFF
J: TRBJ1-3; size: .; D: .; V: TRBV13; DNA: TGTGCCAGCTCACACACCGGGACACTTGGAAACACCATATATTTT; CDR3: CASSHTGTLGNTIYF
J: TRBJ1-3; size: .; D: .; V: TRBV4-1; DNA: TGCGCCAGCAGCCAATTACAGCTCTCTGGAAACACCATATATTTT; CDR3: CASSQLQLSGNTIYF
J: TRBJ1-1; size: .; D: TRBD1; V: TRBV5-1; DNA: TGCGCCAGCAGTACGTACGGGACAGACTTAGAAGCTTTCTTT; CDR3: CASSTYGTDLEAFF
J: TRBJ2-2; size: .; D: TRBD2; V: TRBV5-6; DNA: TGTGCCAGCAGCTTGGCTCACGGGACTAGCATGAGGACCGGGGAGCTGTTTTTT; CDR3: CASSLAHGTSMRTGELFF
J: TRBJ1-2; size: once; D: TRBD1; V: TRBV27; DNA: TGTGCCAGCAGTTCCGGACAGGGTCAAACCTATGGCTACACCTTC; CDR3: CASSSGQGQTYGYTF
J: TRBJ1-2; size: .; D: .; V: TRBV28; DNA: TGTGCCAGCAGGGAAGAAGGGAGGGGCGATGGCTACACCTTC; CDR3: CASREEGRGDGYTF
J: TRBJ1-6; size: .; D: TRBD1; V: TRBV18; DNA: TGTGCCAGCTCACCACCGGTTGACAGGGGCCAGACCAATTCACCCCTCCACTTT; CDR3: CASSPPVDRGQTNSPLHF
J: TRBJ1-5; size: .; D: .; V: TRBV6-5; DNA: TGTGCCAGCAGCACTACTCAGGGGCGACAGCCCCAGCATTTT; CDR3: CASSTTQGRQPQHF